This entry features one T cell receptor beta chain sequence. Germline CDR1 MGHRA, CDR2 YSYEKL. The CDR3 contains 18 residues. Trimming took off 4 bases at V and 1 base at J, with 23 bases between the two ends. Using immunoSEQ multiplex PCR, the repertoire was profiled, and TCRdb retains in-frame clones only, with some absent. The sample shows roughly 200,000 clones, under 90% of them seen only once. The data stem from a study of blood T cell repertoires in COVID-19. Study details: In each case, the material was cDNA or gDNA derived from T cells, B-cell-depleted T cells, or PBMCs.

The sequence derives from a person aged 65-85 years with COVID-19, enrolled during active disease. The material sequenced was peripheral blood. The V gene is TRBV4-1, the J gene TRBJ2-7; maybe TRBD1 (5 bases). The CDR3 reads CASSLRSEVGVQSYEQYF. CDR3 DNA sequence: TGCGCCAGCAGCCTGAGATCAGAGGTAGGGGTTCAATCCTACGAGCAGTACTTC.